Sequencing of this T cell receptor beta chain was carried out in a study of immune heterogeneity within non-small cell lung tumors (dated by TCRdb to the late 2010s). Regarding the study in general: Histology comprised a handful of squamous cell carcinomas, roughly ten non-squamous carcinomas and 1 tumor not otherwise specified. For mutant peptides 8 to 11 amino acids long, netMHCpan-3.0 predicted neoantigen binding to the HLA alleles of each patient. TCR repertoires were analyzed from approximately 60 tumor loci of around 15 patients, while transcriptome data covered only 40 or so loci from about twelve patients. The study combined whole-exome sequencing, RNA-seq and TCR beta repertoire sequencing of multiple spatially distinct regions from each NSCLC tumor to examine intratumoral immune heterogeneity.

As regards this clonotype: Its target antigen remains unknown. A read error may explain this, as a much larger clone is one base away.

The TCR beta CDR3 region was amplified with a multiplex PCR system whose first round of about 9 cycles used 32 V-gene forward primers and 13 J-gene reverse primers. The first PCR round was done with a QIAGEN Multiplex PCR Kit, and the primer sequences were filed in Chinese patent CN105087789A. Illumina universal primers were attached in a second round of PCR run with the Phusion High-Fidelity PCR Kit. TCR libraries were paired-end sequenced at 151 bp read length on the Illumina HiSeq X Ten platform. The study's processing was this. Cutadapt was used to discard reads without multiplex PCR primers, PEAR merged the read pairs, and MiXCR with default settings called the CDR3 regions. Repertoire diversity used Shannon entropy, and clonality was computed as one minus Shannon entropy divided by ln of productive unique sequence count. Clonotypes at a frequency of at least 0.5% were defined as dominant or high-frequency T-cell clones. TCRdb ran its own pipeline on the public reads, namely fastp trimming at Q25 and MiXCR clone calling, and kept in-frame beta chains. Identical CDR3 proteins give one entry, which carries the most common genes and DNA. The V and J calls reflect TCRdb's pipeline rather than the authors' work. The sample records approximately 4,100 distinct CDR3 sequences, more than 25% of which are singletons. The ten most abundant clones make up approximately 13% of the sample.

What the authors observed across the whole study: Local tumor mutational burden and local T-cell repertoire clonality had a statistically significant but moderate positive correlation (R around 0.36). For the most part, high-frequency TCR beta clonotypes differed from one individual patient to another. Within a patient, the same dominant CDR3B clonotypes appeared at multiple loci, but different tumor locations also contained unique high-frequency clones.

Genomic DNA extracted from bulk tumor tissue served as TCR template, with 600 ng gDNA amplified per sample. During surgery, multiple biopsies were taken from each primary tumor and placed as far apart as possible within the tumor mass. Patients in the study cohort, which was described as untreated, were newly diagnosed NSCLC cases going through curative surgery. The donors were about 14 patients with newly diagnosed non-small cell lung cancer who were having surgery with curative intent. Two independent pathologists examined the resected tumor masses. Sequencing was performed only on DNA and RNA samples of high quality. The sample consisted of lung tumor tissue. The clonotype originates from a man in his 60s with non-small cell lung cancer.

The DNA is as follows: TGCAGTGCTAGTGGGGCCACAGTTGATCAGCCCCAGCATTTT. Its protein product is CSASGATVDQPQHF. The sequence links TRBV20-1 to TRBJ1-5, with TRBD1 as a weak D call on 5 bases. V gives up 3 bases and J gives up 5 bases, and the segment between their germline ends measures 14 bases. In the germline V gene (reference sequence), CDR1 corresponds to DFQATT and CDR2 to SNEGSKA. The CDR3 covers 14 residues, taking in both the cysteine and the phenylalanine. Only the CDR3 part of the read is kept: 42 bases, read in frame from the first base.